A selection of T cell receptor beta chains follows, all from one sample in a study of blood T cell repertoires in COVID-19. Only in-frame clones appear in the TCRdb table, and some are missing; sequencing was by immunoSEQ multiplex PCR. The table shows some 340,000 clones, with roughly 90% occurring only once. Sample: PBMCs or T cells enriched from blood (not recorded which). Receptors were obtained from a woman aged 25 to 39 who had been exposed to COVID-19. Each CDR3 is given with its conserved first and last residue. A D gene is named only where the DNA matches it firmly. The size entry is marked missing in some rows and otherwise reads once, few, many or a size class.

j_call v_call clone_size d_call cdr3_nt cdr3_aa
TRBJ2-3 TRBV4-1 NA TRBD2 TGCGCCAGCAGCCAAGGGGCTAGCGGGGGGGTCGGCACAGATACGCAGTATTTT CASSQGASGGVGTDTQYF
TRBJ2-3 TRBV11-3 NA NA TGTGCCAGCAGCTTGAAAACAGCGGGCACAGATACGCAGTATTTT CASSLKTAGTDTQYF
TRBJ1-2 TRBV6-5 NA NA TGTGCCAGCAGCCCCTTCTTAGGACAATCCTATGGCTACACCTTC CASSPFLGQSYGYTF
TRBJ2-2 TRBV5-5 NA TRBD2 TGTGCCAGCAGCGTCGGGACTAATCCCTCGCCCGGGGAGCTGTTTTTT CASSVGTNPSPGELFF
TRBJ2-5 TRBV11-2 NA TRBD2 TGTGCCAGCAGCTTAGATACGGGGGGATCACAAGAGACCCAGTACTTC CASSLDTGGSQETQYF
TRBJ1-2 TRBV4-1 NA TRBD1 TGCGCCAGCAGCCAAGGGGACAGCCAGAACTATGGCTACACCTTC CASSQGDSQNYGYTF
TRBJ2-5 TRBV3-1/TRBV3-2 NA TRBD2 TGTGCCAGCAGCCAGGGGGGACTAGCGGGGACGGAGACCCAGTACTTC CASSQGGLAGTETQYF
TRBJ2-1 TRBV6-2/TRBV6-3 NA NA TGTGCCAGCAGCCGTACGACTAACCTCTACAATGAGCAGTTCTTC CASSRTTNLYNEQFF
TRBJ1-1 TRBV7-2 NA NA TGTGCCAGCAGCCTAAATCAGGGGCTCTGGGCTGAAGCTTTCTTT CASSLNQGLWAEAFF
TRBJ1-1 TRBV5-1 NA TRBD1 TGCGCCAGCAGCTCGGGACAGCCGGATAACACTGAAGCTTTCTTT CASSSGQPDNTEAFF
TRBJ1-1 TRBV14 NA TRBD1 TGTGCCAGCAGCCCCTACAGGGGGCAGGGGAACACTGAAGCTTTCTTT CASSPYRGQGNTEAFF
TRBJ1-4 TRBV9 NA NA TGTGCCAGCAGCCCTAGCGTCGCACCTAATGAAAAACTGTTTTTT CASSPSVAPNEKLFF
TRBJ1-1 TRBV18 NA NA TGTGCCAGCTCACCCCCGGAGAGGACTGAAGCTTTCTTT CASSPPERTEAFF
TRBJ1-2 TRBV7-9 once TRBD1 TGTGCCAGCAGCTACTTAGGACAGGGTGGCCTTGGCTACACCTTC CASSYLGQGGLGYTF
TRBJ1-2 TRBV28 NA TRBD1 TGTGCCAGCAGCGACCTCACAGGGGGCCATGGCTACACCTTC CASSDLTGGHGYTF
TRBJ2-1 TRBV7-7 NA NA TGTGCCAGCAGCTTACAGCGGAGCTCCTACAATGAGCAGTTCTTC CASSLQRSSYNEQFF
TRBJ1-1 TRBV29-1 NA NA TGCAGCGTTGAAAAGAGTAGTACAGGGAGCACTGAAGCTTTCTTT CSVEKSSTGSTEAFF
TRBJ2-5 TRBV5-8 NA TRBD1 TGTGCCAGCAGCTTCGGGACAGGGGCTTCGGAGACCCAGTACTTC CASSFGTGASETQYF
TRBJ1-3 TRBV4-2 NA NA TGTGCCAGCAGCCAACAGACCCTCTCTAGCTCTGGAAACACCATATATTTT CASSQQTLSSSGNTIYF
TRBJ2-5 TRBV7-9 NA TRBD2 TGTGCCAGCAGCTCGACGACCGGGGGGGACCCAGAGACCCAGTACTTC CASSSTTGGDPETQYF
TRBJ2-3 TRBV6-5 NA TRBD2 TGTGCCAGCAGTTCCCTTAAGCGGGGGTTGAAAGATACGCAGTATTTT CASSSLKRGLKDTQYF
TRBJ2-5 TRBV5-1 NA TRBD2 TGCGCCAGCAGACCGGGACTAGCGGGGCAAGAGACCCAGTACTTC CASRPGLAGQETQYF
TRBJ1-1 TRBV7-9 once TRBD1 TGTGCCAGCAGCTTAACGGGACAGGGGGCGAACACTGAAGCTTTCTTT CASSLTGQGANTEAFF
TRBJ2-2 TRBV4-2 NA TRBD2 TGTGCCAGCAGCCAAGAACTAGCGGGGGGCACCGGGGAGCTGTTTTTT CASSQELAGGTGELFF
TRBJ1-2 TRBV29-1 NA TRBD1 TGCAGCGTTCCTCGTCCAGGGACAGGAGGAGGCTACACCTTC CSVPRPGTGGGYTF
TRBJ1-2 TRBV7-2 NA NA TGTGCCAGCAGCTTTGGGTGGGCAAACTATGGCTACACCTTC CASSFGWANYGYTF
TRBJ2-5 TRBV11-2 few NA TGTGCCAGCAGCTTAGGGGCGGGGGCGGCCCAAGAGACCCAGTACTTC CASSLGAGAAQETQYF
TRBJ2-3 TRBV29-1 once TRBD2 TGCAGCGTAGACCCTGAAAGACTAGCGGGGGCAGATACGCAGTATTTT CSVDPERLAGADTQYF
TRBJ2-1 TRBV27 NA TRBD1 TGTGCCAGCAGTTTATATGGGGACAGAGAATACAATGAGCAGTTCTTC CASSLYGDREYNEQFF
TRBJ1-3 TRBV5-1 NA NA TGCGCCAGCAAAGGCACAGACTCTGGAAACACCATATATTTT CASKGTDSGNTIYF
TRBJ2-1 TRBV4-3 once NA TGCGCCAGCAGCCAAGTGGGGGCGGAGGCGCATGAGCAGTTCTTC CASSQVGAEAHEQFF
TRBJ1-2 TRBV19 NA TRBD1 TGTGCCAGTATCCCCCGGGACAGGGGGATCGGCAAGGATGGCTACACCTTC CASIPRDRGIGKDGYTF
TRBJ1-6 TRBV6-2/TRBV6-3 NA NA TGTGCCAGCAGTGCACAAGGGGCGCGCCTTAATTCACCCCTCCACTTT CASSAQGARLNSPLHF
TRBJ2-5 TRBV5-4 once NA TGTGCCAGCAGCTTCGGCTCGGGGGTCCGAGAGACCCAGTACTTC CASSFGSGVRETQYF
TRBJ1-6 TRBV5-1 NA NA TGCGCCAGCAGCCTCCTCTATGGTTCACCCCTCCACTTT CASSLLYGSPLHF
TRBJ1-1 TRBV5-4 once TRBD1 TGTGCCAGCAGCTTGGGACAGGGGGCTATGAACACTGAAGCTTTCTTT CASSLGQGAMNTEAFF
TRBJ2-2 TRBV4-3 NA NA TGCGCCAGCAGCCCGATATCGGGGGCCGGGGAGCTGTTTTTT CASSPISGAGELFF
TRBJ1-1 TRBV6-5 NA NA TGTGCCAGCAGCCGGACAGAGCCCATGTTCACTGAAGCTTTCTTT CASSRTEPMFTEAFF
TRBJ2-7 TRBV5-5 NA TRBD1 TGTGCCAGCAGCGCGGGACAGGGGTCTTACGAGCAGTACTTC CASSAGQGSYEQYF
TRBJ1-3 TRBV5-6 NA NA TGTGCCGCAGGTTCCGGGACAAAAAACCCCGGAAACACCATATATTTT CAAGSGTKNPGNTIYF
TRBJ1-6 TRBV5-4 NA NA TGTGCCAGCAGTGCCCGCGGTGGAGGCCCAACTTATAATTCACCCCTCCACTTT CASSARGGGPTYNSPLHF
TRBJ2-3 TRBV9 NA NA TGTGCCAGCAGCGTAGGCGTTAGCAAGACAGATACGCAGTATTTT CASSVGVSKTDTQYF
TRBJ1-1 TRBV11-1 NA TRBD1 TGTGCCAGCAGCACGCAGGGGGGCACTGAAGCTTTCTTT CASSTQGGTEAFF
TRBJ1-3 TRBV19 NA NA TGTGCCAGTAGTTCCGGACAGTACCTCTCTGGAAACACCATATATTTT CASSSGQYLSGNTIYF
TRBJ2-7 TRBV11-2 NA TRBD1 TGTGCCAGCAGCCCCCGGAGGGACAGGGCCCACGAGCAGTACTTC CASSPRRDRAHEQYF
TRBJ2-1 TRBV7-3 NA TRBD2 TGTGCCAGCAGCTTAAGCGGGGGGGCTTCCTACAATGAGCAGTTCTTC CASSLSGGASYNEQFF
TRBJ2-3 TRBV7-3 NA TRBD2 TGTGCCAGCAGCTCTAGCGGTTCCAGCACAGATACGCAGTATTTT CASSSSGSSTDTQYF
TRBJ1-1 TRBV2 NA TRBD1 TGTGCCATAAAGACAGGGATTTCGACTGAAGCTTTCTTT CAIKTGISTEAFF
TRBJ1-6 TRBV18 NA NA TGTGCCAGCTCAACAGGGTTGTATTCACCCCTCCACTTT CASSTGLYSPLHF
TRBJ2-5 TRBV3-1/TRBV3-2 once NA TGTGCCAGCAGCCAAGAACTAGTCGCCCAAGAGACCCAGTACTTC CASSQELVAQETQYF
TRBJ1-6 TRBV5-1 NA NA TGCGCCAGCAGCTCCGAAGGCGGGCTAAATTCACCCCTCCACTTT CASSSEGGLNSPLHF
TRBJ1-6 TRBV11-1 NA NA TGTGCCAGCAGCCAGACGGGGGGCCGGGGATCACCCCTCCACTTT CASSQTGGRGSPLHF
TRBJ1-2 TRBV20-1 once NA TGCAGTGCCAGAAGGGAGGGCTACACCTTC CSARREGYTF
TRBJ2-1 TRBV5-1 NA TRBD1 TGCGCCAGCAGCTTTGCTCTGACAGGGCACGATGAGCAGTTCTTC CASSFALTGHDEQFF
TRBJ2-5 TRBV9 few NA TGTGCCAGCAGCGTAGGAGGGGGGACAGCGATCCAAGAGACCCAGTACTTC CASSVGGGTAIQETQYF
TRBJ2-6 TRBV7-2 NA NA TGTGCCAGCAGCTTACTGGGCAGGGAAAAGGGGCTCTGGGCCAACGTCCTGACTTTC CASSLLGREKGLWANVLTF
TRBJ2-7 TRBV4-2 NA TRBD1 TGTGCCAGCAGCCCCTCCGGACAGGGGTATTACGAGCAGTACTTC CASSPSGQGYYEQYF
TRBJ1-2 TRBV7-2 NA TRBD1 TGTGCCAGCAGCTTAAACCGGGACAGTGGTGGCTACACCTTC CASSLNRDSGGYTF
TRBJ2-3 TRBV5-1 once TRBD2 TGCGCCAGCAGCTTGGTAGCGGGGGGCGGAGATACGCAGTATTTT CASSLVAGGGDTQYF